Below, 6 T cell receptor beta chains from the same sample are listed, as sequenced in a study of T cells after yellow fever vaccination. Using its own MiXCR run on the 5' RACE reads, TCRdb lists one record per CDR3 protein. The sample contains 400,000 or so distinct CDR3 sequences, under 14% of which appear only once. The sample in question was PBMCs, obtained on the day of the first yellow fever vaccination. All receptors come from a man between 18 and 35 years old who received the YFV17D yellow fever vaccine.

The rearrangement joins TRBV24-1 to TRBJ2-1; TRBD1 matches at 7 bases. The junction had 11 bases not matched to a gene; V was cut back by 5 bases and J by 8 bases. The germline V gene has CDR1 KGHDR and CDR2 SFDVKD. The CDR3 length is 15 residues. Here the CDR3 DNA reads TGTGCCACCAGTGCCTGGGGGACAGAACACGATGAGCAGTTCTTC. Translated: CATSAWGTEHDEQFF.

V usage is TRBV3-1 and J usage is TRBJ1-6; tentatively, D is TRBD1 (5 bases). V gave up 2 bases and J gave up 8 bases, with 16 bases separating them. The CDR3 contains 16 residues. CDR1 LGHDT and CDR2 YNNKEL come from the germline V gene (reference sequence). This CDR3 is CASSQPGARTHSPLHF. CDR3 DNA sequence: TGTGCCAGCAGCCAACCCGGGGCACGCACACATTCACCCCTCCACTTT. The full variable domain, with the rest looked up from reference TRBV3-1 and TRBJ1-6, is DTAVSQTPKYLVTQMGNDKSIKCEQNLGHDTMYWYKQDSKKFLKIMFSYNNKELIINETVPNRFSPKSPDKAHLNLHINSLELGDSAVYFCASSQPGARTHSPLHFGNGTRLTVT.

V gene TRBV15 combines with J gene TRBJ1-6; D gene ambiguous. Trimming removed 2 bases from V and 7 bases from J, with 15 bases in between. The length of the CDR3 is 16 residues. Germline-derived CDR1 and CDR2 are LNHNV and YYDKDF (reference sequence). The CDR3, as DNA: TGTGCCACCAGCAGAAACCGAGGACTGACGAATTCACCCCTCCACTTT. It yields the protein CATSRNRGLTNSPLHF.

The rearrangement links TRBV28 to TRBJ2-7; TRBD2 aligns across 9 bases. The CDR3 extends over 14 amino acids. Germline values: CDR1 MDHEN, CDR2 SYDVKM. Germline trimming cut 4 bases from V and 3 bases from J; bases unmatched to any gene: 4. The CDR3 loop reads CASSSSGTVYEQYV. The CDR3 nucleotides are TGTGCCAGCAGTTCTAGCGGGACCGTCTACGAGCAGTACGTC.

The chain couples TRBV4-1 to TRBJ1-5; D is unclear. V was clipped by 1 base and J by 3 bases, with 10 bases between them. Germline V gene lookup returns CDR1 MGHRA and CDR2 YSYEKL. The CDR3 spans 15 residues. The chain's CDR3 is CASSQAGGDNQPQHF. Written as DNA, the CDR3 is TGCGCCAGCAGCCAAGCGGGCGGGGACAATCAGCCCCAGCATTTT.

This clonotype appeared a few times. The CDR3 DNA is TGCGCCAGCGCGGGGGGGTACGAGCAGTACTTC. Protein product: CASAGGYEQYF. This chain links TRBV5-1 with TRBJ2-7, with 9 bases matching TRBD2. Per germline, CDR1 SGHRS and CDR2 YFSETQ. The junction had 0 bases not matched to a gene; V was cut back by 7 bases and J by 4 bases. There are 11 residues in the CDR3.